One sample yielded the 5 T cell receptor beta chains listed below, sequenced in a study of type 1 regulatory T cells. TCRdb reanalysed the reads using MiXCR and keeps one entry per CDR3 protein. This sample carries approximately 45,000 distinct CDR3 sequences, roughly an eighth of them seen once, and the ten largest clones take approximately 8%. Antigens of these TCRs are unknown. Sequencing was carried out using cultured non-Tr1 T cells, either the whole culture or a sorted T cell fraction (not recorded which). Receptors were obtained from a human donor in good health.

This clonotype has a handful of counts. The CDR3: CASRGDSYEQYF. The CDR3 DNA follows: TGTGCCAGCAGGGGGGACTCCTACGAGCAGTACTTC. V and J are TRBV27 and TRBJ2-7; either TRBD1 or TRBD2 may fit D (5 bases each). V lost 6 bases, J lost 0 bases, and 6 bases lay in between. CDR1 is MNHEY, CDR2 SMNVEV, per germline (reference sequence). This CDR3 is built from 12 residues.

This clonotype was detected a few times. This sequence joins TRBV6-1 and TRBJ1-3, with D possibly TRBD1 on 5 matching bases. V lost 11 bases, J lost 2 bases, and 19 bases lay in between. CDR3 length equals 15 residues. Germline V gene lookup returns CDR1 MNHNS and CDR2 SASEGT. The CDR3 DNA is TGTGCCGGGGGACGGAATACGCCAACTGGAAACACCATATATTTT. Translated: CAGGRNTPTGNTIYF.

In its sample, this clonotype was seen many times. The chain uses TRBV9 and TRBJ2-3, with TRBD2 identical over 8 bases. Germline CDR1 SGDLS, CDR2 YYNGEE. The CDR3 contains 16 residues. The V gene end was trimmed by 3 bases and the J gene end by 0 bases; junction bases not matched to a gene: 6. CDR3 residues: CASSGIAGSSTDTQYF. CDR3 coding DNA: TGTGCCAGCAGCGGCATAGCGGGATCTAGCACAGATACGCAGTATTTT.

This clonotype was seen repeatedly, ten times or more. The chain is built from TRBV18 and TRBJ1-1; D is undetermined. The CDR3 spans 14 residues. Per the germline V gene, CDR1 is KGHSH and CDR2 is LQKENI. Deletions cut 0 bases from V and 2 bases from J, with 7 bases between. CDR3 sequence (DNA): TGTGCCAGCTCACCACCCTCGCTAAACACTGAAGCTTTCTTT. Amino acid sequence: CASSPPSLNTEAFF.

This clonotype has just a few counts. The chain joins TRBV12-3 or TRBV12-4 to TRBJ2-1, with D perhaps TRBD2 (5 bases). Trimming removed 6 bases from V and 9 bases from J, with 12 bases in between. This CDR3 region has 12 residues. This chain's CDR3 is CASRWLAVEQFF. For the CDR3, the DNA is TGTGCCAGCAGATGGCTAGCAGTTGAGCAGTTCTTC.